This note documents a single T cell receptor beta chain sequence. Its antigen is not identified. The data stem from a study of cytomegalovirus exposure and HLA in healthy donors. Study observations and caveats: Earlier findings revealed that most TCR beta V segments proved productive either about 87% or about 30% of the time. Among the most significant clusters, several appeared linked to common viral pathogens in a later analysis. A few chains linked to CMV were shown in vitro to be specific for CMV antigens.

PCR primers comprised 60 Vbeta and 13 Jbeta primers. Generated by immunoSEQ multiplex PCR, the TCRdb table keeps only in-frame clones and is missing some. This sample yields 100,000 or so clones, of which about 88% are seen a single time; around 2.3% belongs to the top ten. The CDR3 sequence is 16 residues long. Germline V gene data show CDR1 as LNHNV and CDR2 as YYDKDF (reference sequence). V lost 2 bases, J lost 7 bases, and 12 bases stayed unmatched. This TCR derives from a man between 18 and 29 years old in good health and CMV-seronegative. The V and J genes are TRBV15 and TRBJ2-5, with TRBD2 identical over 8 bases. The sequenced sample was PBMCs. CDR3 protein: CATSRSRAGEGWTQYF. CDR3 coding DNA: TGTGCCACCAGCAGATCTCGAGCGGGAGAAGGGTGGACCCAGTACTTC.